This T cell receptor beta chain derives from a study of T cell responses to AZD1222 COVID-19 vaccine (dated by TCRdb to about 2021). Looking at the study overall: AZD1222 recipients with second doses at about 4 weeks or about 12 weeks were pooled, because spike-specific TCR depth and breadth did not differ between schedules. TCR sequencing was performed for about 250 trial participants, of whom about 200 were given two doses of AZD1222 and around 26 were given two doses of MenACWY control vaccine. Enrollment into the trials was organized by age into subgroups of 18-55, 56-69 and 70-plus years, and those subgroups contained roughly 150, 30 and 60 TCR-sequenced participants, respectively.

This clone was recorded a few times. The antigen it binds to is not known. Base qualities are missing; no much larger clone stands one base away. Explained via the paper, the time point label denotes: baseline before first vaccination. Samples from vaccinated people were obtained from the UK trials COV001 and COV002, which included a single-blind randomized controlled phase 2/3 trial of AZD1222 (ChAdOx1 nCoV-19) in healthy adults. Trial participant PBMC samples were collected at day 0 and day 28 after the second dose for TCRbeta chain sequencing. The germline V gene provides CDR1 MDHEN and CDR2 SYDVKM. Trimming leaves V shorter by 9 bases and J shorter by 0 bases, with the junction holding 15 bases beyond the gene matches. The CDR3 starts with the cysteine, ends with the phenylalanine, and has 17 residues. Here the CDR3 DNA is all that survives: 51 bases in frame from base 1. Overall study outcomes, separate from this receptor: Participants were mostly white British, with more females than males. The authors suggested clonal diversity may have been underestimated. The vaccine-associated CD4 TCRs covered the entire spike protein, and the dominant responses fell in regions 160-218 and 743-854. Because no day 14 peak-response samples were available, repertoires were characterized only after the peak T cell response. The 56-69-year group was small, and its depth increase did not reach significance, likely because of low power. Conclusions about previously exposed vaccinees are limited because only a handful of AZD1222 recipients were SARS-CoV-2 seropositive at baseline. Spike-specific TCR breadth and depth rose significantly after two AZD1222 doses compared with day 0 and with MenACWY recipients. Epitopes outside the regions mutated in the B.1.351 and B.1.1.7 variants were reportedly recognized by nearly half of the unique spike-specific TCRs.

The CDR3 regions of human TCRbeta chains were analyzed by immunosequencing. The paper's data handling went like this. Repertoire TCRs were checked for matches against a reference library of SARS-CoV-2-specific TCRs that had been generated using the MIRA antigen-specificity platform. Breadth was defined as the fraction of unique TCRs that were SARS-CoV-2-associated, and depth was defined as the fraction of total T cells that were SARS-CoV-2-associated. Using the MIRA data, each spike-specific TCR was mapped to the spike region that the TCR reacts to and placed in a CD4 or CD8 class. Log10-transformed breadth and depth values were compared by one-way ANOVA with Sidak's multiple comparisons tests. TCRdb took over this immuneACCESS table, retaining in-frame rearrangements with V and J assigned. Such tables are incomplete; in checked studies, under half of the missing clones stem from an unresolved V gene, and the remainder is unexplained. V, J and clone size are taken as reported in that table, and D and trimming were inferred from the DNA itself. Here the sample has more than 150,000 clones; around 90% occur a single time. 4.4% of the sample comes from the top ten.

This receptor was identified in an adult in good health. Recombination linked TRBV28 to TRBJ2-3; TRBD2 agrees with 7 junctional bases. Sequenced here: peripheral blood, sampled on day 0 of AZD1222 vaccination. The bases are TGTGCCAGTTGGCCGTGGGCTAGCGGAACTAGCACAGATACGCAGTATTTT. Its product reads: CASWPWASGTSTDTQYF. When the CDR3 is completed using the reference TRBV28 and TRBJ2-3 genes on either side, the full variable domain is DVKVTQSSRYLVKRTGEKVFLECVQDMDHENMFWYRQDPGLGLRLIYFSYDVKMKEKGDIPEGYSVSREKKERFSLILESASTNQTSMYLCASWPWASGTSTDTQYFGPGTRLTVL.